Below, 14 T cell receptor beta chains from the same sample are listed, as sequenced in a study of T cells in Graves' hyperthyroidism and ophthalmopathy. There were TCR beta CDR3 regions amplified from RNA transcripts. HTBI primers drove first-round RT-PCR of the TCR CDR3. Using its own MiXCR run on the multiplex PCR reads, TCRdb lists one record per CDR3 protein. The sample consists of hundreds of thousands of distinct CDR3 sequences, roughly 20% of them appearing once. Sequenced: blood. Receptor source: a man aged 25-45 years with Graves' ophthalmopathy.

This clonotype was observed many times. The chain uses TRBV11-2 and TRBJ2-1; 11 bases map to TRBD2. The CDR3 extends over 15 amino acids. Germline CDR1 and CDR2: SGHAT and FQNNGV. Trimming at V came to 4 bases and at J to 7 bases, leaving 6 bases not matched to a gene. CDR3 coding DNA: TGTGCCAGCAGCTCACTAGCGGGAGTTGGGAATGAGCAGTTCTTC. Translation gives CASSSLAGVGNEQFF.

Only one count was recorded for this clonotype. One base away lies a much larger clone, so this may be a sequencing read error. V and J are TRBV15 and TRBJ1-1, with a weak D call TRBD1 (5 bases). The germline V gene has CDR1 LNHNV and CDR2 YYDKDF (reference sequence). The V and J ends lost 5 bases and 1 base respectively, with 11 bases between them. The CDR3 runs to 14 residues. DNA for the CDR3: TGTGCCACCAGCGGAGGAGGGGCGAACACTGAAGCTTTCTTT. It codes for CATSGGGANTEAFF.

This clonotype came up a few times. The rearrangement links TRBV20-1 to TRBJ2-5, with 9 bases identical to TRBD1. This CDR3 is built from 16 residues. V lost 0 bases, J lost 2 bases, and 7 bases stayed unmatched. CDR1 and CDR2 from the germline V gene are DFQATT and SNEGSKA (reference sequence). CDR3 in amino acids: CSARDFRDRDQETQYF. The CDR3 DNA sequence: TGCAGTGCTAGAGATTTCAGGGACAGGGATCAAGAGACCCAGTACTTC.

The rearrangement links TRBV3-1 to TRBJ2-6, with a weak D call TRBD2 (5 bases). The CDR3 covers 14 residues. V dropped 5 bases and J dropped 0 bases, with 5 bases sitting between them. From germline, CDR1 is LGHDT and CDR2 YNNKEL (reference sequence). DNA of the CDR3: TGTGCCAGCAGCACTAGCTCTGGGGCCAACGTCCTGACTTTC. As protein: CASSTSSGANVLTF.

This sequence joins TRBV4-2 and TRBJ2-1; 14 bases are a match to TRBD2. Germline V gene lookup returns CDR1 LGHNA and CDR2 YNFKEQ. J lost 4 bases, V lost 3 bases, and 8 bases had no gene match. The CDR3 extends over 18 amino acids. The CDR3 is CASSHGTSGRTLYNEQFF. CDR3 sequence (DNA): TGTGCCAGCAGCCATGGGACTAGCGGGAGAACGTTGTACAATGAGCAGTTCTTC.

This clonotype was found many times. The chain couples TRBV30 to TRBJ1-4, with no clear D. Germline CDR1 is GTSNPN and CDR2 is SVGIG (reference sequence). The CDR3 runs to 12 residues. Trimming took 1 base from V and 7 from J, leaving 7 bases between them. The CDR3 sequence: CAWSGGGEKLFF. The CDR3 nucleotides are TGTGCCTGGAGTGGGGGAGGTGAAAAACTGTTTTTT.

This clonotype was counted between two and nine times. The chain employs TRBV6-2 or TRBV6-3 and TRBJ2-2; TRBD2 aligns across 8 bases. Germline loops: CDR1 MNHEY, CDR2 SVGEGT. The CDR3 has 16 amino acids. V dropped 7 bases and J dropped 6; count of bases not matched to a gene: 13. In nucleotides, the CDR3 is TGTGCCAGCACCGCCCACGGGAGGGCCCTATCCGGGGAGCTGTTTTTT. Its protein product is CASTAHGRALSGELFF.

This clonotype was counted only a few times. The gene calls are TRBV5-4 and TRBJ2-5, with 9 bases fitting TRBD2. Germline V lookup: CDR1 SGHNT, CDR2 YYREEE (reference sequence). The CDR3 length is 15 residues. Trimming removed 4 bases from V and 2 bases from J; junction bases left unmatched: 6. CDR3: CASSETSGLQETQYF. DNA for the CDR3: TGTGCCAGCAGCGAAACTAGCGGGTTACAAGAGACCCAGTACTTC.

CDR3 protein: CASSIQGIPEAFF. As DNA, the CDR3 is TGTGCCAGCAGTATCCAGGGGATCCCTGAAGCTTTCTTT. The chain employs TRBV12-3 or TRBV12-4 and TRBJ1-1; maybe TRBD1 (6 bases). CDR3 length equals 13 residues. The germline V and J ends were trimmed by 5 bases and 6 bases, with 13 bases remaining between them.

This clonotype was observed at least ten times. The V call is TRBV13, the J call TRBJ1-1; D call uncertain. Deletions cut 0 bases from V and 3 bases from J, with 17 bases between. The germline V gene has CDR1 PRHDT and CDR2 FYEKMQ (reference sequence). The CDR3 totals 17 residues. The CDR3 bases are TGTGCCAGCAGCTTAGGCCCGGCCAGGAAGCCATACACTGAAGCTTTCTTT. It codes for CASSLGPARKPYTEAFF.

In DNA form, the CDR3 reads TGCAGTGCTAGGGGCGGACTAGCGGGGAACACCGGGGAGCTGTTTTTT. This encodes CSARGGLAGNTGELFF. The chain uses TRBV20-1 and TRBJ2-2, with 11 bases that match TRBD2. V shed 3 bases, J shed 1 base, and the junction held 4 bases outside the gene matches. Per germline, CDR1 DFQATT and CDR2 SNEGSKA (reference sequence). The CDR3 sequence is 16 residues long.

This clonotype was counted a few times. This chain connects TRBV2 to TRBJ2-1, with TRBD1 identical over 11 bases. The germline gives CDR1 SNHLY, CDR2 FYNNEI. CDR3 length equals 14 residues. V was clipped by 8 bases and J by 4 bases; unmatched bases: 4. The CDR3: CASEGTGGYNEQFF. The CDR3, as DNA: TGTGCCAGCGAGGGGACAGGGGGTTACAATGAGCAGTTCTTC.

The V gene is TRBV28, the J gene TRBJ2-7, with 7 bases fitting TRBD1. The CDR3 loop spans 15 amino acids. The germline gives CDR1 MDHEN, CDR2 SYDVKM. The J segment lost 1 base and the V segment lost 7 bases, leaving 10 bases of the junction unmatched. The CDR3 sequence: CASKLNRGISYEQYF. The CDR3 DNA reads TGTGCCAGCAAACTCAACAGGGGAATTTCCTACGAGCAGTACTTC.

This clonotype was found many times. V and J are TRBV3-1 and TRBJ2-7; perhaps D is TRBD1 or TRBD2 (5 bases each). CDR3 size: 14 residues. Germline CDR1 is LGHDT and CDR2 is YNNKEL (reference sequence). Trimming shortened V by 2 bases and J by 4 bases, and 12 bases separated the two germline ends. This CDR3 is CASSQMGDTYEQYF. The CDR3 DNA is TGTGCCAGCAGCCAAATGGGGGATACGTACGAGCAGTACTTC.